These 17 T cell receptor beta chains came from one sample sequenced in a study of T cells in Graves' hyperthyroidism and ophthalmopathy. Amplified TCR beta CDR3 regions came from RNA transcripts. An initial round of RT-PCR targeting the TCR CDR3 relied on the HTBI primer set. TCRdb analysed the multiplex PCR reads with MiXCR anew, one entry per CDR3 protein. The sample consists of around 520,000 distinct CDR3 sequences, around 15% of them appearing once. The sample was blood. The receptors were sampled from a woman aged 40-49 years with Graves' hyperthyroidism.

Many counts were recorded for this clonotype. V usage is TRBV6-2 or TRBV6-3 and J usage is TRBJ2-1; 7 positions match TRBD2. The CDR3 consists of 15 residues. Looked up from germline, CDR1 is MNHEY and CDR2 is SVGEGT. V shed 7 bases and J 4 bases; nucleotides not matched to a gene: 10. This chain's CDR3 is CASIRASSGYNEQFF. DNA of the CDR3: TGTGCCAGCATTAGGGCCTCTAGCGGATACAATGAGCAGTTCTTC.

The chain is built from TRBV5-1 and TRBJ2-5, with a weak D call TRBD1 (6 bases). V lost 0 bases, J lost 0 bases, and 9 bases lay in between. Germline V gives CDR1 SGHRS, CDR2 YFSETQ. The CDR3 is 15 residues long. The CDR3 loop reads CASSLEWDNQETQYF. The CDR3 region has the DNA TGCGCCAGCAGCTTGGAGTGGGACAACCAAGAGACCCAGTACTTC.

At least ten counts were recorded for this clonotype. The chain combines TRBV5-1 with TRBJ2-7, with 8 nucleotides matching TRBD2. In germline, CDR1 is SGHRS, CDR2 YFSETQ. This CDR3 has 15 amino acids. V was pared by 0 bases and J by 6 bases, with 8 bases of the junction left unmatched. CDR3 in amino acids: CASSLVSREDGEQYF. The CDR3 bases are TGCGCCAGCAGCTTGGTTTCGCGGGAGGACGGCGAGCAGTACTTC.

CDR3 sequence (DNA): TGTGCCAGCTCCCGGACTAGCGGAGGTTCCTTCTACGAGCAGTACTTC. It translates to CASSRTSGGSFYEQYF. The chain uses TRBV2 and TRBJ2-7; 10 nucleotides agree with TRBD2. Germline-derived CDR1 and CDR2 are SNHLY and FYNNEI. V trimming: 8 bases; J trimming: 3 bases; junction bases outside the gene matches: 13. The CDR3 extends over 16 amino acids.

This clonotype appeared a few times. The chain recombines TRBV18 with TRBJ1-4, with 7 bases identical to TRBD1. Trimming at V came to 8 bases and at J to 4 bases, leaving 7 bases not matched to a gene. The germline gives CDR1 KGHSH, CDR2 LQKENI. The CDR3 sequence is 14 residues long. CDR3 loop: CASAKGAFNEKLFF. The DNA of the CDR3 is TGTGCCAGCGCCAAGGGGGCTTTTAATGAAAAACTGTTTTTT.

This clonotype has a count of ten or more. The rearrangement links TRBV7-9 to TRBJ2-7; D is perhaps TRBD1 or TRBD2 (7 bases each). CDR3 size: 15 residues. V dropped 5 bases and J dropped 1 base, with 15 bases sitting between them. The V gene's germline CDR1 is SEHNR and CDR2 FQNEAQ (reference sequence). This CDR3 reads CASSPSGGGSYEQYF. The CDR3 nucleotides are TGTGCCAGCAGCCCGTCAGGGGGAGGGTCCTACGAGCAGTACTTC.

This clonotype came up many times. This chain links TRBV28 with TRBJ2-7; 10 nucleotides line up with TRBD1. The CDR3 has 16 residues. The germline V gene has CDR1 MDHEN and CDR2 SYDVKM. Trimming removed 5 bases from V and 2 bases from J; junction bases left unmatched: 9. The CDR3 region is CASSDSGTGAPYEQYF. The CDR3 DNA sequence: TGTGCCAGCAGTGACTCCGGGACAGGGGCCCCCTACGAGCAGTACTTC. The full variable domain, with the rest looked up from reference TRBV28 and TRBJ2-7, is DVKVTQSSRYLVKRTGEKVFLECVQDMDHENMFWYRQDPGLGLRLIYFSYDVKMKEKGDIPEGYSVSREKKERFSLILESASTNQTSMYLCASSDSGTGAPYEQYFGPGTRLTVT.

This clonotype was seen many times. The chain has TRBV28 and TRBJ2-5, with D unresolved. The CDR3 length is 14 residues. Trimming took 7 bases from V and 0 from J, leaving 12 bases between them. CDR1 is MDHEN and CDR2 is SYDVKM in the germline V gene. The CDR3 loop reads CASTLGGNQETQYF. CDR3 nucleotides: TGTGCCAGCACCCTAGGCGGCAACCAAGAGACCCAGTACTTC.

Concerning this clonotype itself: A junction boundary mismatches the germline segment, possibly from a read error. V gene TRBV6-2 or TRBV6-3 combines with J gene TRBJ1-4, with no clear D. Germline CDR1 is MNHEY and CDR2 is SVGEGT. This CDR3 comprises 15 residues. CDR3 residues: CAGSYSWGENEKLFF. The CDR3 bases are TGTGCCGGCAGTTACTCTTGGGGTGAGAATGAAAAACTGTTTTTT.

This clonotype was detected many times. The chain has TRBV2 and TRBJ2-3, with 8 bases matching TRBD2. The germline V gene has CDR1 SNHLY and CDR2 FYNNEI. The CDR3 spans 15 residues. The trim removed 7 bases at V and 3 bases at J, leaving 9 bases unmatched. The CDR3 DNA reads TGTGCCAGCACAATAGCGGGAAAGTCTACAGATACGCAGTATTTT. The encoded protein is CASTIAGKSTDTQYF.

This clonotype was detected once. The rearrangement links TRBV20-1 to TRBJ2-1, with TRBD2 identical over 10 bases. CDR1 and CDR2 (germline): DFQATT, SNEGSKA (reference sequence). The CDR3 totals 14 residues. V was pared by 8 bases and J by 7 bases, with 11 bases of the junction left unmatched. CDR3 region: CSFVSGGAGNEQFF. Written as DNA, the CDR3 is TGCAGTTTTGTGAGCGGGGGGGCCGGGAATGAGCAGTTCTTC.

The chain joins TRBV7-9 to TRBJ2-6; TRBD1 matches at 9 bases. In germline, CDR1 is SEHNR, CDR2 FQNEAQ (reference sequence). J gave up 0 bases and V 3 bases, and 9 bases lay outside the gene matches. The length of the CDR3 is 19 residues. CDR3 sequence (DNA): TGTGCCAGCAGCTTCCCTCAGACAGGGGGTTACTCTGGGGCCAACGTCCTGACTTTC. This translates into CASSFPQTGGYSGANVLTF.

This clonotype showed up many times. J is TRBJ1-5 and V is TRBV30; D gene unclear. Germline V gene sequence: CDR1 GTSNPN, CDR2 SVGIG (reference sequence). There are 15 residues in the CDR3. The V gene lost 0 bases and the J gene lost 1 base, with 10 bases spanning the gap. The CDR3 sequence: CAWSVISGSNQPQHF. CDR3 nucleotide sequence: TGTGCCTGGAGTGTCATTTCGGGGAGCAATCAGCCCCAGCATTTT.

This clonotype was seen many times. This chain links TRBV3-1 with TRBJ2-3; 11 bases agree with TRBD2. Trimming took 0 bases from V and 5 from J; bases not matched to a gene: 7. This CDR3 has 17 residues. In germline, CDR1 is LGHDT, CDR2 YNNKEL (reference sequence). CDR3 sequence (DNA): TGTGCCAGCAGCCAAGAGAGACTAGCGGGATGGAGAGATACGCAGTATTTT. Translating it yields CASSQERLAGWRDTQYF.

This clonotype was detected a few times. V usage is TRBV5-5 and J usage is TRBJ2-1; D might be TRBD2 (6 bases). Between the trimmed V and J ends, which lost 0 bases and 3 bases, there was a span of 10 bases. The V gene's germline CDR1 is SGHKS and CDR2 YYEKEE (reference sequence). This CDR3 is 15 amino acids long. The CDR3 DNA follows: TGTGCCAGCAGCTTGGAACGGGAGAACTACAATGAGCAGTTCTTC. Amino acid sequence: CASSLERENYNEQFF.

The sample holds many counts of this clonotype. The gene calls are TRBV28 and TRBJ1-1; D unclear. Germline V CDR1 and CDR2: MDHEN, SYDVKM. This CDR3 region has 13 residues. With 3 bases removed from V and 3 bases from J, the gap between germline ends came to 8 bases. The CDR3, as DNA: TGTGCCAGCAGTTTGCGTCACCACACTGAAGCTTTCTTT. Its translation is CASSLRHHTEAFF. Using reference TRBV28 and TRBJ1-1 for the parts outside the CDR3, the full variable domain is DVKVTQSSRYLVKRTGEKVFLECVQDMDHENMFWYRQDPGLGLRLIYFSYDVKMKEKGDIPEGYSVSREKKERFSLILESASTNQTSMYLCASSLRHHTEAFFGQGTRLTVV.

This rearrangement joins TRBV9 to TRBJ2-3; 9 bases are shared with TRBD2. The CDR3 runs to 15 residues. V dropped 3 bases and J dropped 2; count of bases not matched to a gene: 4. CDR1 and CDR2 from the germline V gene are SGDLS and YYNGEE. CDR3 protein: CASSAGTSNTDTQYF. The CDR3 DNA reads TGTGCCAGCAGCGCCGGGACTAGCAACACAGATACGCAGTATTTT.